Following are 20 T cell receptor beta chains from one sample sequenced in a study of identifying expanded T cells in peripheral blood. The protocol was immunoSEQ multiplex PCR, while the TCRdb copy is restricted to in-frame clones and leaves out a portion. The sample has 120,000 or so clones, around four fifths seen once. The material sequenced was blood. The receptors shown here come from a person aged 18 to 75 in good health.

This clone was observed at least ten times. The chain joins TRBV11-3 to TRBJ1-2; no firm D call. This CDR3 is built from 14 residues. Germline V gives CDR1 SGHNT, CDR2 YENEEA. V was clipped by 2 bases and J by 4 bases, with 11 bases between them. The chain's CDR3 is CASSLPIRVYGYTF. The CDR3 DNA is TGTGCCAGCAGCTTACCTATCCGGGTCTATGGCTACACCTTC.

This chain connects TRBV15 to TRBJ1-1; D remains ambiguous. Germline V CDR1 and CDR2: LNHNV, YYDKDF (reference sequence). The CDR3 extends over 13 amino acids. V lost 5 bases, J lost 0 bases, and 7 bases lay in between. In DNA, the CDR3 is TGTGCCACCAGCCTAACAGTGAACACTGAAGCTTTCTTT. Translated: CATSLTVNTEAFF.

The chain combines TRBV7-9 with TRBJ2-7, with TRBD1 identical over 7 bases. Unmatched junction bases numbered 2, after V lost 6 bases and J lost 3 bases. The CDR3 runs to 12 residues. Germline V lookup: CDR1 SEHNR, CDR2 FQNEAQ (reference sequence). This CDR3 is CASSRQGYEQYF. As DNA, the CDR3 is TGTGCCAGCAGTAGACAGGGCTACGAGCAGTACTTC.

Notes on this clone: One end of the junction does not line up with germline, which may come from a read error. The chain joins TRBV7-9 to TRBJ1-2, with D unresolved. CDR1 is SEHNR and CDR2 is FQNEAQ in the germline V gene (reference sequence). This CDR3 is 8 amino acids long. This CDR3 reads CASSLHDF. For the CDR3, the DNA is TGTGCCAGCAGCCTCCACGACTTC.

CDR3 in amino acids: CASSARTGINTEAFF. The CDR3 DNA reads as TGTGCCAGCAGCGCCAGGACAGGGATAAACACTGAAGCTTTCTTT. This chain uses TRBV11-2 with TRBJ1-1; 8 nucleotides line up with TRBD1. Germline CDR1 SGHAT, CDR2 FQNNGV. The CDR3 has 15 residues. The V gene end was trimmed by 5 bases and the J gene end by 2 bases; junction bases not matched to a gene: 7.

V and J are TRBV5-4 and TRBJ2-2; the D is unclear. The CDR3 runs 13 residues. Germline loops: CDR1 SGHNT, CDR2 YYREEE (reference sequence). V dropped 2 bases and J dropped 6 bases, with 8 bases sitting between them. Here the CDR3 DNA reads TGTGCCAGCAGCTTATTCACCGCCGGGGAGCTGTTTTTT. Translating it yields CASSLFTAGELFF.

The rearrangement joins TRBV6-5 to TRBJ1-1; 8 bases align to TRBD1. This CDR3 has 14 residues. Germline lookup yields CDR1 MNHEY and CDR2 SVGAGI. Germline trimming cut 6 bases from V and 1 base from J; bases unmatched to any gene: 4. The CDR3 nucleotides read TGTGCCAGCAGGCTGGGACAGGCGAACACTGAAGCTTTCTTT. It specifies CASRLGQANTEAFF.

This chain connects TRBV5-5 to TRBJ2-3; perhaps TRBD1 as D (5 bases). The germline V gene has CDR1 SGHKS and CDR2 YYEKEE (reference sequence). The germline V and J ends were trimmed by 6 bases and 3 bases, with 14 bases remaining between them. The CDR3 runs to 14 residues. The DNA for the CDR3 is TGTGCCAGCACCCCGCAGGGAACGACAGATACGCAGTATTTT. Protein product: CASTPQGTTDTQYF.

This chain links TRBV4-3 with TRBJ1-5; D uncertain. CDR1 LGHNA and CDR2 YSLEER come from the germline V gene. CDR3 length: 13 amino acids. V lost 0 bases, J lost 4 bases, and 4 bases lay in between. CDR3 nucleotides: TGCGCCAGCAGCCAAGATAGAAATCAGCCCCAGCATTTT. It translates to CASSQDRNQPQHF.

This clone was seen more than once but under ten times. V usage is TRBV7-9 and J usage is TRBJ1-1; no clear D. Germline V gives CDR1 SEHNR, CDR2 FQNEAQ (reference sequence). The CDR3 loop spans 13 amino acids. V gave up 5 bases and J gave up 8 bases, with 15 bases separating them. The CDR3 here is CASSRGDRKEAFF. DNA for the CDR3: TGTGCCAGCAGCCGCGGGGATCGGAAAGAAGCTTTCTTT.

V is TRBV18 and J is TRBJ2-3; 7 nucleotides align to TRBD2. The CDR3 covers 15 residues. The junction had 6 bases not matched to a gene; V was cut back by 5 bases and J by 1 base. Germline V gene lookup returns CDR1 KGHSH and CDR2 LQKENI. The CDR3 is CASSSPGGGTDTQYF. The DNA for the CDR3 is TGTGCCAGCTCATCGCCGGGAGGCGGCACAGATACGCAGTATTTT.

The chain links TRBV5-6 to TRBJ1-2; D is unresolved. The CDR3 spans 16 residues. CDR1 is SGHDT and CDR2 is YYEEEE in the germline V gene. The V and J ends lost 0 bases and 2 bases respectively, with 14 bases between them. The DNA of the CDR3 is TGTGCCAGCAGCTTGGTCCCGGGGATTCAAAACTATGGCTACACCTTC. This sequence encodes CASSLVPGIQNYGYTF.

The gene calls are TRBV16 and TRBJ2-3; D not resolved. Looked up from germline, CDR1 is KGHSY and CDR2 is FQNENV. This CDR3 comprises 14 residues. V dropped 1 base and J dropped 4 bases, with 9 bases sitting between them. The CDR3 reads CASSQYFGADTQYF. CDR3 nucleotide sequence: TGTGCCAGCAGCCAATATTTCGGCGCAGATACGCAGTATTTT.

The CDR3, as DNA: TGTGCCAGCAGCGTTAATCCGGGACAGGCATCCTACGAGCAGTACTTC. It codes for CASSVNPGQASYEQYF. The rearrangement links TRBV9 to TRBJ2-7; 8 nucleotides line up with TRBD1. V was clipped by 2 bases and J by 1 base; unmatched bases: 8. The CDR3 covers 16 residues. Germline lookup yields CDR1 SGDLS and CDR2 YYNGEE.

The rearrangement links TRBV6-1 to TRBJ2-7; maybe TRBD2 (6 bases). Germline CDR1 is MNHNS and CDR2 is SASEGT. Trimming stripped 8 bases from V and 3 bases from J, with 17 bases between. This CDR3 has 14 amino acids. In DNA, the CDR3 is TGTGCCAGCTCCTCCGGGACTGACTACTACGAGCAGTACTTC. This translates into CASSSGTDYYEQYF.

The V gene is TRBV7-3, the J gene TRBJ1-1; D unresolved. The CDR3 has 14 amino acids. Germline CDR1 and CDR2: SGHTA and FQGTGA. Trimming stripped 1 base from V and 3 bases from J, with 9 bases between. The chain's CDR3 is CASSLSGEDTEAFF. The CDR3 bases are TGTGCCAGCAGCTTAAGCGGGGAGGACACTGAAGCTTTCTTT.

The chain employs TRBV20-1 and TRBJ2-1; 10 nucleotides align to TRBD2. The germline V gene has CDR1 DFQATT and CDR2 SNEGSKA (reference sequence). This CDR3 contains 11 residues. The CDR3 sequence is CSSGGDFEQFF. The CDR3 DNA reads TGCTCGAGCGGGGGGGATTTTGAGCAGTTCTTC.

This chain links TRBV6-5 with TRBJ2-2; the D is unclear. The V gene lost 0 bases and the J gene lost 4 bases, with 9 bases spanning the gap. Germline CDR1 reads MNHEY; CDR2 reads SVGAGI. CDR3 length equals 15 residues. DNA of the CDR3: TGTGCCAGCAGTTACTCCACTTCGGGCACCGGGGAGCTGTTTTTT. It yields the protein CASSYSTSGTGELFF.

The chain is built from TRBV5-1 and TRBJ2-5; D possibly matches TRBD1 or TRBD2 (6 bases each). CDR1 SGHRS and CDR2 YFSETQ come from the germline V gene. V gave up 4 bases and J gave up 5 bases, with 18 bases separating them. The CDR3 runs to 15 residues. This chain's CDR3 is CASSPRWGAGETQYF. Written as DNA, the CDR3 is TGCGCCAGCAGCCCCCGGTGGGGGGCCGGGGAGACCCAGTACTTC.

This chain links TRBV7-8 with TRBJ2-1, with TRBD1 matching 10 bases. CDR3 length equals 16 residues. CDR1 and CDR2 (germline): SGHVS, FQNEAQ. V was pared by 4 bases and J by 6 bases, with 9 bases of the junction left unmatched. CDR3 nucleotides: TGTGCCAGCAGCTACCGGGACAGGGGACCCTCCAATGAGCAGTTCTTC. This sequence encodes CASSYRDRGPSNEQFF.